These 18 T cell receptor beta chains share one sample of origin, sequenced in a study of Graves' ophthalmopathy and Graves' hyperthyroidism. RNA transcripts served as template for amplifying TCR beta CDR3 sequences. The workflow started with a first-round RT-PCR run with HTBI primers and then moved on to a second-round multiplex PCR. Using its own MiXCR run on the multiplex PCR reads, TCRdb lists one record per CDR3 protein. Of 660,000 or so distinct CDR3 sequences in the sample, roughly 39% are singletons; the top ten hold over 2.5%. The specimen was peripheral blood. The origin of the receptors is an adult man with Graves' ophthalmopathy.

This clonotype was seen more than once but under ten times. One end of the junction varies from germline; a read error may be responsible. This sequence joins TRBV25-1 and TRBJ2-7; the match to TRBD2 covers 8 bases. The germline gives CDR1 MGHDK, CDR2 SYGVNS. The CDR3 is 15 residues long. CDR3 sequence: CAGSQSGGLSYEQYF. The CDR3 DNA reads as TGTGCCGGCAGTCAGAGCGGGGGCCTCTCCTACGAGCAGTACTTC.

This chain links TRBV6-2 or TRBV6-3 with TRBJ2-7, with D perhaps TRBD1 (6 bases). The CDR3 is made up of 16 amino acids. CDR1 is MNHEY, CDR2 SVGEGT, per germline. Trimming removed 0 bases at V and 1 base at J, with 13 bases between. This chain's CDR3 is CASSYSIRGQSYEQYF. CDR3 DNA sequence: TGTGCCAGCAGTTACTCGATCAGGGGACAATCCTACGAGCAGTACTTC.

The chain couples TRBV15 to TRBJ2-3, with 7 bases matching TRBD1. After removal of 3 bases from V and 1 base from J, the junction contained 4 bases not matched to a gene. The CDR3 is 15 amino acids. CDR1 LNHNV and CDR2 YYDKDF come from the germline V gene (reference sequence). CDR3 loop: CATSSLGQCTDTQYF. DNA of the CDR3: TGTGCCACCAGCAGCTTGGGACAGTGCACAGATACGCAGTATTTT.

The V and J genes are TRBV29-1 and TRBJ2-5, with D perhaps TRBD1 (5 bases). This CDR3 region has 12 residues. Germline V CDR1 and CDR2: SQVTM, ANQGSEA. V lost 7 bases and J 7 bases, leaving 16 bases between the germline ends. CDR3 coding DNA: TGCAGCGGAGGAAGGGGTGATGCGACCCAGTACTTC. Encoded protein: CSGGRGDATQYF.

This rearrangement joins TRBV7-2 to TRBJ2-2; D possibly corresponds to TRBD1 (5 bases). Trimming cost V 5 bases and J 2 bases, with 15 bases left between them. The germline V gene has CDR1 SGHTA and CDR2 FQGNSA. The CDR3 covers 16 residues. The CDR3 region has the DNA TGTGCCAGCAGCACGACTTGGACACCTAACACCGGGGAGCTGTTTTTT. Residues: CASSTTWTPNTGELFF.

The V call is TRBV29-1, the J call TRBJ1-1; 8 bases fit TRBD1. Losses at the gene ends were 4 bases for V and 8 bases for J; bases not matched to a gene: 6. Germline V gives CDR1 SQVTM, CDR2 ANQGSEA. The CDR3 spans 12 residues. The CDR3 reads CSVAGTGGEAFF. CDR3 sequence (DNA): TGCAGCGTTGCGGGGACAGGAGGCGAAGCTTTCTTT.

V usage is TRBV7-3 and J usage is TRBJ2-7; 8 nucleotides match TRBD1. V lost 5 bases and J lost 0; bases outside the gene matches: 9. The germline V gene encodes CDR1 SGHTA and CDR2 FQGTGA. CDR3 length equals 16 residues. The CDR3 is CASSQGTGTGSYEQYF. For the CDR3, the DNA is TGTGCCAGCAGCCAAGGTACCGGGACAGGCTCCTACGAGCAGTACTTC.

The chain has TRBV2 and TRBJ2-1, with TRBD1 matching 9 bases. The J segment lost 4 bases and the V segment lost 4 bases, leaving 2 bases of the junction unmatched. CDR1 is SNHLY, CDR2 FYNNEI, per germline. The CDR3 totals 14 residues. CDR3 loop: CASSGGTGYNEQFF. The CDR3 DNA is TGTGCCAGCAGTGGTGGGACAGGGTACAATGAGCAGTTCTTC.

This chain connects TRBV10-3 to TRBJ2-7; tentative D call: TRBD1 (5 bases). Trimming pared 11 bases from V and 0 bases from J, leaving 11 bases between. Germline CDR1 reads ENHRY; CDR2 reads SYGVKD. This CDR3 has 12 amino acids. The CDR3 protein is CAAQGGSYEQYF. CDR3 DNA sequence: TGTGCCGCCCAGGGTGGCTCCTACGAGCAGTACTTC.

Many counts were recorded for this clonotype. The CDR3 DNA reads as TGTGCCAGCAGTTTGAGGGAGAGAAGCTACGAGCAGTACTTC. This encodes CASSLRERSYEQYF. The J gene is TRBJ2-7, the V gene TRBV12-3 or TRBV12-4; D is possibly TRBD2 (5 bases). The CDR3 has 14 amino acids. V lost 3 bases to trimming and J lost 3 bases, with 12 bases between them.

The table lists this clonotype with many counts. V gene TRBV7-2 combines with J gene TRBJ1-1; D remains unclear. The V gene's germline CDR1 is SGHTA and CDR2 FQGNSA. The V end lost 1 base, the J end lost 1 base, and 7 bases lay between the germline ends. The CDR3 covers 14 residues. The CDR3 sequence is CASSLGPANTEAFF. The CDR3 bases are TGTGCCAGCAGCTTAGGGCCAGCGAACACTGAAGCTTTCTTT.

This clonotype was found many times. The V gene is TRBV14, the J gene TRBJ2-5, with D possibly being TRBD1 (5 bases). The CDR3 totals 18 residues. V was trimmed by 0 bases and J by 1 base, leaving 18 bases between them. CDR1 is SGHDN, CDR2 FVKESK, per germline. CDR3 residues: CASSQDALWTPPQETQYF. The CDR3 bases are TGTGCCAGCAGCCAAGATGCCCTCTGGACACCGCCCCAAGAGACCCAGTACTTC.

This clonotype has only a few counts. CDR3: CASSLIRGSYEQYF. The CDR3 nucleotides read TGTGCCAGCAGCTTGATCCGGGGGAGCTACGAGCAGTACTTC. The chain has TRBV5-6 and TRBJ2-7; D is possibly TRBD2 (6 bases). CDR3 length equals 14 residues. Per the germline V gene, CDR1 is SGHDT and CDR2 is YYEEEE. Trimming left V 1 base short and J 3 bases short, with 11 bases between.

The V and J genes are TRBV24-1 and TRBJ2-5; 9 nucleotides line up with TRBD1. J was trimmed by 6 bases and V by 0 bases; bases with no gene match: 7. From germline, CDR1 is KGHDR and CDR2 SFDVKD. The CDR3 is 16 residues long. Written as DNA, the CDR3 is TGTGCCACCAGTGATTTGGCGGTGGACAGGGGAAAGACCCAGTACTTC. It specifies CATSDLAVDRGKTQYF.

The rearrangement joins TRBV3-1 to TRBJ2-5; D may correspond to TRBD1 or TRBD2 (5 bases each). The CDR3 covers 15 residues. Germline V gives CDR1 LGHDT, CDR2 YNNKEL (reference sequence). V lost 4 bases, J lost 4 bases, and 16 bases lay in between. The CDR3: CASSPLVEGSETQYF. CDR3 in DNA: TGTGCCAGCAGCCCGCTTGTAGAGGGGTCAGAGACCCAGTACTTC.

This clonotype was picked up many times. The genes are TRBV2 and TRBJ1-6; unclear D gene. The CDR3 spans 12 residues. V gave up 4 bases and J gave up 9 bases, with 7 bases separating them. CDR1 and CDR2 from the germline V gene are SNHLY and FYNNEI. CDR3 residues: CASSARVSPLHF. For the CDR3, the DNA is TGTGCCAGCAGTGCGAGGGTTTCACCCCTCCACTTT.

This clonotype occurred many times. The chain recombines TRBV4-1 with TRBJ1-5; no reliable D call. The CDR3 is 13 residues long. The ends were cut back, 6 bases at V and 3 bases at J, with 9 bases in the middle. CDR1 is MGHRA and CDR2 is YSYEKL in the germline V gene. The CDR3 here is CASREGVNQPQHF. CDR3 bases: TGCGCCAGCAGGGAGGGAGTCAATCAGCCCCAGCATTTT.

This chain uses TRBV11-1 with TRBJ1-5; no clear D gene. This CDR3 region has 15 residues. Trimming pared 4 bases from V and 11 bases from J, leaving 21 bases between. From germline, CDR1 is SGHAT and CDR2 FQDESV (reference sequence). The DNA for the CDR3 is TGTGCCAGCAGCTGGGCCCCGGGAGGCCCAGAGACCCAGCATTTT. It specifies CASSWAPGGPETQHF.